This T cell receptor (beta chain) was observed in a study of T cells in Graves' hyperthyroidism and ophthalmopathy. Study-level results: A model built on 13 V-J features separated ophthalmopathy from stable hyperthyroidism.

The sample holds many counts of this clonotype. The antigen remains unidentified. Germline V gene sequence: CDR1 SGHRS, CDR2 YFSETQ. The CDR3 contains 13 residues. Trimming removed 0 bases at V and 9 bases at J, with 7 bases between. RNA transcripts served as the template for amplifying TCR beta CDR3 regions. Primed by the HTBI set, a first-round RT-PCR was run on the TCR CDR3. TCRdb re-analysed the multiplex PCR reads in MiXCR, keeping a single row per CDR3 protein. The sample lists 700,000 or so distinct CDR3 sequences, over 15% occurring once. The chain carries TRBV5-1 and TRBJ1-6; D gene unclear. The clonotype originates from a man aged 18 to 30 with Graves' hyperthyroidism. Input material: blood. As DNA, the CDR3 is TGCGCCAGCAGCTTGGCCGGGTTTTCACCCCTCCACTTT. Protein: CASSLAGFSPLHF.